This T cell receptor (beta chain) emerged from a study of cytomegalovirus exposure and HLA in healthy donors. Study-wide context: Most genotyped donors, 81% of about 360, had Caucasian-associated genetic ancestry. Study-wide results and limits: A later analysis revealed that TCR association rates differed between HLA loci, peaking at DRB1 and bottoming out at HLA-C.

The PCR employed 60 Vbeta primers together with 13 Jbeta primers. Generated by immunoSEQ multiplex PCR, the TCRdb table keeps only in-frame clones and is missing some. The repertoire has 250,000 to 350,000 clones, 72% of them found once; the top ten carry about 2.1%. Concerning this clone itself: Antigen: not known.

Trimming removed 5 bases from V and 9 bases from J, with 17 bases in between. This CDR3 has 14 amino acids. CDR1 SEHNR and CDR2 FQNEAQ come from the germline V gene (reference sequence). The receptor was isolated from a female donor in good health and CMV-seronegative. The sample was PBMCs. This chain joins TRBV7-9 and TRBJ2-1; the D gene is possibly TRBD1 (5 bases). The CDR3 spells CASSHSSLQGEQFF. The CDR3 DNA sequence: TGTGCCAGCAGCCATTCCAGCCTGCAGGGTGAGCAGTTCTTC.